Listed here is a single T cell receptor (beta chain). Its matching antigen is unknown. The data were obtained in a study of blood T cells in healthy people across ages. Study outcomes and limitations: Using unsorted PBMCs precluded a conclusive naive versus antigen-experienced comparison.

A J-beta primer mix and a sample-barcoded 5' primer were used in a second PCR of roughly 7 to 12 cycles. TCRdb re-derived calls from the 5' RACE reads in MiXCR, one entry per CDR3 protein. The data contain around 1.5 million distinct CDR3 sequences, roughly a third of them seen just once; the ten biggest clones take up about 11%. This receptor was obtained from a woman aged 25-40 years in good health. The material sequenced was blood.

The CDR3 coding sequence is TGCGCCAGCAGCTTGCAAGGATCCAACAAGTACGAGCAGTACTTC. Protein sequence: CASSLQGSNKYEQYF. The chain employs TRBV5-1 and TRBJ2-7; D remains ambiguous. The CDR3 is 15 residues long. The V gene's germline CDR1 is SGHRS and CDR2 YFSETQ. The V and J ends lost 1 base and 4 bases respectively, with 15 bases between them.